Shown below are 23 T cell receptor beta chains from a single sample sequenced in a study of shared clonotypes between healthy human individuals. Data came from immunoSEQ multiplex PCR; TCRdb stores just in-frame clones and leaves some out. In the table there are a few hundred thousand clones, 97% of which are singletons. The sample taken for sequencing was naive CD4+ T cells sorted from blood. Subset denoted: CD45RA+ positively selected. These receptors were taken from a woman aged 25 to 39 in good health.

The V gene is TRBV6-1, the J gene TRBJ2-5; TRBD2 is a possible D gene (6 bases). The V end was cut by 4 bases, the J end by 7 bases, with 13 bases between. CDR3 size: 13 residues. In germline, CDR1 is MNHNS, CDR2 SASEGT. The CDR3 here is CASSVTSLLTQYF. The CDR3 DNA is TGTGCCAGCAGTGTCACTAGCCTATTGACCCAGTACTTC.

The chain carries TRBV25-1 and TRBJ2-7; D is tentatively TRBD1 or TRBD2 (5 bases each). Trimming shortened V by 0 bases and J by 5 bases, and 17 bases separated the two germline ends. The germline gives CDR1 MGHDK, CDR2 SYGVNS. The length of the CDR3 is 16 residues. The CDR3 region is CASSEYGTRQPHEQYF. The CDR3 bases are TGTGCCAGCAGTGAATATGGGACGCGTCAACCCCACGAGCAGTACTTC.

The chain couples TRBV10-1 to TRBJ2-3, with 8 bases that match TRBD1. The CDR3 covers 13 residues. Germline values: CDR1 WNHNN, CDR2 SYGVQD (reference sequence). The V segment lost 8 bases and the J segment 4 bases; nucleotides outside the gene matches: 5. CDR3 sequence reads: CASGPGQADTQYF. The DNA for the CDR3 is TGCGCCAGCGGACCGGGACAGGCAGATACGCAGTATTTT.

The chain has TRBV6-5 and TRBJ2-3; tentatively, D is TRBD1 (5 bases). Trimming took 4 bases from V and 0 from J, leaving 14 bases between them. Germline V CDR1 and CDR2: MNHEY, SVGAGI. The CDR3 is made up of 16 amino acids. The chain's CDR3 is CASSSRQSSSTDTQYF. In nucleotides, the CDR3 is TGTGCCAGCAGTTCCAGACAGAGCTCTAGCACAGATACGCAGTATTTT.

This rearrangement joins TRBV19 to TRBJ1-1; D remains ambiguous. Trimming removed 5 bases from V and 4 bases from J, with 17 bases in between. Germline assignment: CDR1 LNHDA and CDR2 SQIVND (reference sequence). The CDR3 runs 15 residues. The CDR3 region is CASSGPGGDGTEAFF. In nucleotides, the CDR3 is TGTGCCAGTAGTGGGCCAGGTGGCGACGGCACTGAAGCTTTCTTT.

The chain has TRBV7-9 and TRBJ2-3; no clear D gene. Trimming stripped 8 bases from V and 0 bases from J, with 12 bases between. CDR1 is SEHNR and CDR2 is FQNEAQ in the germline V gene (reference sequence). This CDR3 spans 14 amino acids. CDR3 coding DNA: TGTGCCAGCTCCTCAGCGTCTAGCACAGATACGCAGTATTTT. Translating gives CASSSASSTDTQYF. The full variable domain, in which reference TRBV7-9 and TRBJ2-3 provide the parts outside the CDR3, is DTGVSQNPRHKITKRGQNVTFRCDPISEHNRLYWYRQTLGQGPEFLTYFQNEAQLEKSRLLSDRFSAERPKGSFSTLEIQRTEQGDSAMYLCASSSASSTDTQYFGPGTRLTVL.

The chain combines TRBV19 with TRBJ2-1; D may correspond to TRBD1 or TRBD2 (6 bases each). The CDR3 sequence is 15 residues long. V lost 8 bases to trimming and J lost 2 bases, with 16 bases between them. From germline, CDR1 is LNHDA and CDR2 SQIVND (reference sequence). Written as DNA, the CDR3 is TGTGCCAGTGACAAGGGGGGACACACCTACAATGAGCAGTTCTTC. Residues: CASDKGGHTYNEQFF. The full variable domain, with the rest looked up from reference TRBV19 and TRBJ2-1, is DGGITQSPKYLFRKEGQNVTLSCEQNLNHDAMYWYRQDPGQGLRLIYYSQIVNDFQKGDIAEGYSVSREKKESFPLTVTSAQKNPTAFYLCASDKGGHTYNEQFFGPGTRLTVL.

The gene calls are TRBV11-2 and TRBJ2-7, with TRBD2 identical over 9 bases. This CDR3 is built from 14 residues. J was trimmed by 5 bases and V by 6 bases; bases with no gene match: 8. In germline, CDR1 is SGHAT, CDR2 FQNNGV. CDR3 DNA sequence: TGTGCCAGCAGGGGCGGGAGGGTCTTCCACGAGCAGTACTTC. Protein: CASRGGRVFHEQYF.

In the case of this clone: Other nucleotide sequences in the sample specify the same CDR3. The V gene is TRBV6-6, the J gene TRBJ2-2; no clear D. The CDR3 consists of 14 residues. Looked up from germline, CDR1 is MNHNY and CDR2 is SVGAGI (reference sequence). Trimming stripped 0 bases from V and 4 bases from J, with 6 bases between. CDR3 loop: CASSYSSGTGELFF. The CDR3 DNA sequence: TGTGCCAGCAGTTACTCGAGTGGCACCGGGGAGCTGTTTTTT.

This clone was found once. This chain joins TRBV27 and TRBJ2-2; the D is unclear. The CDR3 covers 13 residues. CDR1 and CDR2 from the germline V gene are MNHEY and SMNVEV (reference sequence). V gave up 1 base and J gave up 3 bases, with 3 bases separating them. The CDR3 spells CASSLLYTGELFF. The CDR3 nucleotides read TGTGCCAGCAGTTTATTATACACCGGGGAGCTGTTTTTT.

The CDR3 region is CASSLGLAGTDTQYF. The CDR3 DNA is TGTGCCAGCAGCTTGGGACTAGCGGGAACAGATACGCAGTATTTT. The gene calls are TRBV5-4 and TRBJ2-3; 11 nucleotides agree with TRBD2. Germline CDR1 and CDR2: SGHNT and YYREEE (reference sequence). This CDR3 is built from 15 residues. Losses at the gene ends were 0 bases for V and 3 bases for J; bases not matched to a gene: 0.

This chain links TRBV15 with TRBJ2-1; 11 bases fit TRBD2. With 1 base clipped from V and 0 bases from J, the junction kept 5 bases outside the gene matches. CDR3 length: 18 amino acids. CDR1 is LNHNV, CDR2 YYDKDF, per germline (reference sequence). CDR3 sequence: CATSRGLAGGSSYNEQFF. CDR3 in DNA: TGTGCCACCAGCAGAGGCCTAGCGGGAGGTTCCTCCTACAATGAGCAGTTCTTC. The variable domain in full, with the rest retrieved from reference TRBV15 and TRBJ2-1, is DAMVIQNPRYQVTQFGKPVTLSCSQTLNHNVMYWYQQKSSQAPKLLFHYYDKDFNNEADTPDNFQSRRPNTSFCFLDIRSPGLGDTAMYLCATSRGLAGGSSYNEQFFGPGTRLTVL.

The V and J genes are TRBV7-9 and TRBJ2-3; 7 bases fit TRBD2. Germline CDR1 SEHNR, CDR2 FQNEAQ (reference sequence). The CDR3 is made up of 13 amino acids. The trim removed 3 bases at V and 6 bases at J, leaving 3 bases unmatched. DNA of the CDR3: TGTGCCAGCAGCTTTATGGGAGGGGATACGCAGTATTTT. Its protein is CASSFMGGDTQYF.

V gene TRBV5-1 combines with J gene TRBJ2-7; D uncertain. This CDR3 is 12 amino acids long. The V end was cut by 3 bases, the J end by 5 bases, with 9 bases between. Germline V CDR1 and CDR2: SGHRS, YFSETQ. The CDR3 nucleotides read TGCGCCAGCAGCTCGAGCTTCGACGAGCAGTACTTC. It encodes CASSSSFDEQYF.

V is TRBV6-1 and J is TRBJ2-1, with D possibly matching TRBD2 (5 bases). The CDR3 consists of 13 residues. V was cut by 9 bases and J by 8 bases, with 17 bases left in between. Germline V lookup: CDR1 MNHNS, CDR2 SASEGT. The CDR3 DNA is TGTGCCAGTATTAGGCAGGAGGTCGATGAGCAGTTCTTC. As protein: CASIRQEVDEQFF.

This sequence joins TRBV7-9 and TRBJ2-1; possible D gene TRBD2, 6 bases. CDR1 and CDR2 (germline): SEHNR, FQNEAQ (reference sequence). This CDR3 spans 12 amino acids. Trimming took off 5 bases at V and 9 bases at J, with 11 bases between the two ends. The CDR3 loop is CASSPRETEQFF. DNA of the CDR3: TGTGCCAGCAGCCCACGGGAGACTGAGCAGTTCTTC.

The chain is built from TRBV10-3 and TRBJ2-7; 12 bases fit TRBD2. Germline CDR1 and CDR2: ENHRY and SYGVKD. V dropped 3 bases and J dropped 8; count of bases not matched to a gene: 5. The CDR3 totals 14 residues. The CDR3 coding sequence is TGTGCCATCAGTGATCCCGGACTAGCGGGGCAGCAGTACTTC. This gives the protein CAISDPGLAGQQYF.

The V gene is TRBV4-1, the J gene TRBJ2-3; D uncertain. The CDR3 sequence is 16 residues long. Germline CDR1 MGHRA, CDR2 YSYEKL. Trimming pared 0 bases from V and 0 bases from J, leaving 10 bases between. CDR3 loop: CASSQDYPASTDTQYF. The CDR3 DNA follows: TGCGCCAGCAGCCAAGACTACCCGGCGAGCACAGATACGCAGTATTTT.

The V gene is TRBV6-4, the J gene TRBJ2-5; D gene uncertain. The CDR3 sequence is 11 residues long. The V gene's germline CDR1 is MRHNA and CDR2 SNTAGT. CDR3: CNIPHCKTQYF. In nucleotides, the CDR3 is TGTAACATCCCACATTGTAAGACCCAGTACTTC.

The chain links TRBV10-1 to TRBJ2-7; either TRBD1 or TRBD2 may fit D (6 bases each). Trimming cost V 7 bases and J 7 bases, with 14 bases left between them. Germline V lookup: CDR1 WNHNN, CDR2 SYGVQD (reference sequence). This CDR3 region has 12 residues. The CDR3 is CASKGEVGEQYF. The CDR3, as DNA: TGCGCCAGCAAGGGGGAGGTGGGAGAGCAGTACTTC.

This clone was counted once. The rearrangement links TRBV6-6 to TRBJ2-5, with D hard to call. Trimming took 7 bases from V and 2 from J, leaving 8 bases between them. This CDR3 region has 12 residues. Germline lookup yields CDR1 MNHNY and CDR2 SVGAGI (reference sequence). The CDR3 DNA follows: TGTGCCAGCACCACGGCTCAAGAGACCCAGTACTTC. Encoded protein: CASTTAQETQYF.

V is TRBV5-1 and J is TRBJ2-7; 14 bases map to TRBD2. Looked up from germline, CDR1 is SGHRS and CDR2 is YFSETQ. J gave up 2 bases and V 8 bases, and 9 bases lay outside the gene matches. The CDR3 extends over 16 amino acids. Here the CDR3 reads CARPRGLAGATYEQYF. The CDR3 coding sequence is TGCGCCAGACCAAGGGGACTAGCGGGAGCGACCTACGAGCAGTACTTC.

The chain couples TRBV7-9 to TRBJ1-5; D not certain. Germline V gene lookup returns CDR1 SEHNR and CDR2 FQNEAQ (reference sequence). Trimming shortened V by 2 bases and J by 8 bases, and 10 bases separated the two germline ends. The CDR3 totals 13 residues. The CDR3 DNA reads TGTGCCAGCAGCTTAACTCCGGTGGAGCCCCAGCATTTT. Translation gives CASSLTPVEPQHF.